Listed here are 6 T cell receptor beta chains from one sample, sequenced in a study of T cells in localized non-small cell lung cancer. Measured with immunoSEQ multiplex PCR; TCRdb has only the in-frame clones, and not every one. The data show about 27,000 clones, roughly four fifths seen once. This specimen consisted of peripheral blood, obtained before any cancer treatment. The receptor source for this set is a woman aged 40-75 years with stage I lung adenocarcinoma.

The chain uses TRBV5-1 and TRBJ2-3, with D maybe TRBD1 (7 bases). Trimming removed 1 base from V and 5 bases from J, with 14 bases in between. This CDR3 is 15 amino acids long. The germline V gene encodes CDR1 SGHRS and CDR2 YFSETQ. The CDR3 loop is CASSLNRQGGDTQYF. As DNA, the CDR3 is TGCGCCAGCAGCTTGAATCGACAGGGAGGAGATACGCAGTATTTT. The full variable domain, completed using reference TRBV5-1 and TRBJ2-3, is KAGVTQTPRYLIKTRGQQVTLSCSPISGHRSVSWYQQTPGQGLQFLFEYFSETQRNKGNFPGRFSGRQFSNSRSEMNVSTLELGDSALYLCASSLNRQGGDTQYFGPGTRLTVL.

The chain couples TRBV5-4 to TRBJ1-2, with D possibly matching TRBD1 (5 bases). CDR1 SGHNT and CDR2 YYREEE come from the germline V gene (reference sequence). V lost 4 bases and J 8 bases, leaving 18 bases between the germline ends. This CDR3 has 14 amino acids. CDR3 protein: CASSRTRGGEGYTF. CDR3 coding DNA: TGTGCCAGCAGCCGAACCCGGGGGGGTGAAGGCTACACCTTC.

The V and J genes are TRBV29-1 and TRBJ2-1; D remains ambiguous. The CDR3 is 13 amino acids. Germline CDR1 reads SQVTM; CDR2 reads ANQGSEA. Trimming stripped 4 bases from V and 2 bases from J, with 9 bases between. The DNA of the CDR3 is TGCAGCGTTGCCAGCGCCACCTACAATGAGCAGTTCTTC. This translates into CSVASATYNEQFF.

The chain couples TRBV7-3 to TRBJ1-2; 10 bases are a match to TRBD1. The CDR3 extends over 16 amino acids. Per germline, CDR1 SGHTA and CDR2 FQGTGA. V dropped 4 bases and J dropped 7; count of bases not matched to a gene: 12. The CDR3 region is CASSSQPGQGFGGYTF. The CDR3 bases are TGTGCCAGCAGCTCCCAACCGGGACAGGGGTTTGGTGGCTACACCTTC. Supplemented by reference TRBV7-3 and TRBJ1-2, the full variable domain reads GAGVSQTPSNKVTEKGKYVELRCDPISGHTALYWYRQSLGQGPEFLIYFQGTGAADDSGLPNDRFFAVRPEGSVSTLKIQRTERGDSAVYLCASSSQPGQGFGGYTFGSGTRLTVV.

The genes are TRBV5-1 and TRBJ1-1; D not certain. V shed 9 bases and J shed 0 bases, with 15 bases lying between them. Germline V lookup: CDR1 SGHRS, CDR2 YFSETQ. The CDR3 has 14 amino acids. Here the CDR3 reads CATRREQLNTEAFF. CDR3 bases: TGCGCCACCCGGAGGGAGCAGTTGAACACTGAAGCTTTCTTT.

This sequence joins TRBV15 and TRBJ1-2; TRBD1 might be the D (5 bases). The CDR3 covers 15 residues. Germline CDR1 reads LNHNV; CDR2 reads YYDKDF (reference sequence). The germline V and J ends were trimmed by 0 bases and 4 bases, with 12 bases remaining between them. The CDR3 nucleotides are TGTGCCACCAGCAGAGATAGGGGTGCGCCCTATGGCTACACCTTC. Its protein product is CATSRDRGAPYGYTF.